This is a list of T cell receptor beta chains from one sample in a study of cytomegalovirus exposure and HLA in healthy donors. The method was immunoSEQ multiplex PCR; TCRdb's version includes in-frame clones alone and lacks a portion of them. The sample consists of around 150,000 clones, around 79% of them appearing once. Sequenced: PBMCs. Receptors were obtained from a man aged 50 or older in good health and CMV-seropositive. Each CDR3 is given with its conserved first and last residue. The D gene is left open where the match is weak. Clone size is given for some rows only: seen once, a few or many times, or a class if the clone is expanded.

>.|TRBV6-5|14|.|TRBJ2-7
CASTATYGGNEQYF
TGTGCCAGCACTGCGACTTACGGGGGAAACGAGCAGTACTTC
>.|TRBV5-6|17|.|TRBJ2-5
CASSLLRAGALQETQYF
TGTGCCAGCAGCCTACTCCGGGCGGGGGCCCTCCAAGAGACCCAGTACTTC
>.|TRBV28|15|.|TRBJ1-4
CASLGRQDASEKLFF
TGTGCCAGCCTTGGGCGACAGGACGCCTCCGAAAAACTGTTTTTT
>.|TRBV4-1|15|.|TRBJ2-6
CASSQGSSGANVLTF
TGCGCCAGCAGCCAAGGGAGTTCTGGGGCCAACGTCCTGACTTTC
>few|TRBV5-4|11|.|TRBJ1-5
CASSDGTNRHF
TGTGCCAGCAGCGATGGCACGAACCGACATTTT
>few|TRBV7-2|14|.|TRBJ1-2
CASSLGRENYGYTF
TGTGCCAGCAGCTTGGGAAGGGAGAACTATGGCTACACCTTC
>.|TRBV18|16|TRBD1|TRBJ2-7
CASSPRGQGTSYEQYF
TGTGCCAGCTCACCACGGGGACAGGGGACTTCCTACGAGCAGTACTTC
>once|TRBV28|15|TRBD2|TRBJ2-1
CASSRTSSSYNEQFF
TGTGCCAGCAGTAGGACTAGCTCCTCCTACAATGAGCAGTTCTTC
>.|TRBV6-5|16|.|TRBJ2-1
CASSYSTAVAYNEQFF
TGTGCCAGCAGTTACTCTACGGCGGTCGCCTACAATGAGCAGTTCTTC
>.|TRBV4-2|17|TRBD1|TRBJ1-2
CASSQSPRTGEDYGYTF
TGTGCCAGCAGCCAATCGCCGCGGACAGGGGAGGACTATGGCTACACCTTC
>.|TRBV4-2|16|TRBD2|TRBJ2-3
CASSQVSSGGTDTQYF
TGTGCCAGCAGCCAAGTTAGTAGCGGGGGCACAGATACGCAGTATTTT
>.|TRBV4-1|15|TRBD1|TRBJ1-6
CASSHADREESPLHF
TGCGCCAGCAGCCACGCGGACAGGGAAGAATCACCCCTCCACTTT
>.|TRBV15|12|.|TRBJ1-2
CATSSMGDGYTF
TGTGCCACCAGCAGTATGGGCGATGGCTACACCTTC
>.|TRBV13|19|TRBD2|TRBJ2-5
CASSSNQASGGRLQETQYF
TGTGCCAGCAGCTCTAACCAAGCTAGCGGGGGCAGATTACAAGAGACCCAGTACTTC
>few|TRBV4-2|15|.|TRBJ2-3
CASSRGTPGGDTQYF
TGTGCCAGCAGCCGCGGGACCCCTGGGGGAGATACGCAGTATTTT
>.|TRBV5-6|18|TRBD2|TRBJ2-1
CASSSDRDYYASYNEQFF
TGTGCCAGCAGCTCGGACCGGGACTACTACGCATCCTACAATGAGCAGTTCTTC
>few|TRBV11-2|18|TRBD2|TRBJ2-7
CASSLSPPRLAGVYEQYF
TGTGCCAGCAGCTTAAGTCCCCCGAGACTAGCGGGGGTGTACGAGCAGTACTTC
>.|TRBV5-1|14|TRBD1|TRBJ2-2
CASTQGADTGELFF
TGCGCCAGCACACAGGGGGCAGACACCGGGGAGCTGTTTTTT
>.|TRBV6-1|14|TRBD1|TRBJ1-1
CASRLGQGATEAFF
TGTGCCAGCAGATTGGGCCAGGGGGCGACTGAAGCTTTCTTT
>.|TRBV7-8|19|TRBD1|TRBJ1-6
CASSSIGGAGTGANSPLHF
TGTGCCAGCAGCTCGATAGGGGGGGCTGGGACAGGGGCAAATTCACCCCTCCACTTT
>.|TRBV7-9|16|TRBD1|TRBJ1-6
CASSLGSGQGFSPLHF
TGTGCCAGCAGCTTAGGGTCGGGACAGGGGTTTTCACCCCTCCACTTT
>.|TRBV6-1|14|.|TRBJ2-2
CASSSRGSTGELFF
TGTGCCAGCAGTTCGCGGGGCTCCACCGGGGAGCTGTTTTTT
>.|TRBV6-1|13|TRBD1|TRBJ1-3
CASSEKPGTGEYF
TGTGCCAGCTCCGAGAAGCCCGGGACAGGGGAATATTTT
>.|TRBV29-1|13|TRBD1|TRBJ1-1
CSVARDRNTEAFF
TGCAGCGTTGCCCGGGACAGGAACACTGAAGCTTTCTTT
>.|TRBV13|18|.|TRBJ2-1
CASRAREEGGGRYNEQFF
TGTGCCAGCAGGGCTAGGGAGGAAGGGGGGGGCCGCTACAATGAGCAGTTCTTC
>once|TRBV2|15|TRBD1|TRBJ1-5
CASSGDRGGSQPQHF
TGTGCCAGCAGTGGGGACAGGGGGGGAAGTCAGCCCCAGCATTTT
>.|TRBV27|17|.|TRBJ2-3
CASSLRRDGWSTDTQYF
TGTGCCAGCAGTTTACGCCGGGATGGATGGAGCACAGATACGCAGTATTTT
>.|TRBV28|15|TRBD1|TRBJ1-5
CASRGQDTSNQPQHF
TGTGCCAGCAGGGGACAGGATACGAGCAATCAGCCCCAGCATTTT
>.|TRBV19|15|.|TRBJ1-1
CASSITRGRSTEAFF
TGTGCCAGTAGTATAACTCGGGGGAGGTCCACTGAAGCTTTCTTT
>few|TRBV7-9|14|.|TRBJ1-1
CASSPPTWNTEAFF
TGTGCCAGCAGCCCTCCGACATGGAACACTGAAGCTTTCTTT
>.|TRBV4-1|15|.|TRBJ2-5
CASSQAQGIAETQYF
TGCGCCAGCAGCCAAGCACAGGGAATAGCGGAGACCCAGTACTTC
>.|TRBV7-8|14|.|TRBJ1-2
CASSLVAGNYGYTF
TGTGCCAGCAGCTTAGTGGCAGGGAACTATGGCTACACCTTC
>.|TRBV5-1|14|.|TRBJ2-5
CASSLTSPQETQYF
TGCGCCAGCAGCTTGACATCTCCCCAAGAGACCCAGTACTTC
>.|TRBV13|16|TRBD1|TRBJ1-4
CASSLPIRTGGQKLFF
TGTGCCAGCAGCTTACCTATACGGACAGGGGGCCAAAAACTGTTTTTT
>.|TRBV6-6|13|.|TRBJ2-5
CASSAGVLETQYF
TGTGCCAGCAGTGCAGGCGTCCTGGAGACCCAGTACTTC
>few|TRBV2|14|TRBD1|TRBJ2-7
CASIAWDRGAEQYF
TGTGCCAGCATAGCCTGGGACAGGGGTGCTGAGCAGTACTTC
>.|TRBV6-6|15|TRBD1|TRBJ1-3
CASSADRANGNTIYF
TGTGCCAGCAGCGCGGACAGGGCGAATGGAAACACCATATATTTT
>.|TRBV4-3|16|TRBD1|TRBJ1-4
CASSQSGRGQDEKLFF
TGCGCCAGCAGCCAATCCGGAAGGGGGCAAGATGAAAAACTGTTTTTT
>once|TRBV28|15|.|TRBJ2-7
CASSPPGGLTYEQYF
TGTGCCAGCAGCCCTCCCGGGGGACTTACCTACGAGCAGTACTTC
>few|TRBV11-2|16|.|TRBJ2-5
CASSLDPGGPLETQYF
TGTGCCAGCAGCTTAGACCCCGGGGGGCCCCTAGAGACCCAGTACTTC
>.|TRBV28|14|.|TRBJ1-6
CASRPTSAGSPLHF
TGTGCCAGCCGACCGACCTCGGCAGGGTCACCTCTCCACTTT
>.|TRBV2|14|.|TRBJ2-5
CASSERGFQETQYF
TGTGCCAGCAGTGAAAGGGGGTTCCAAGAGACCCAGTACTTC
>few|TRBV6-5|16|TRBD1|TRBJ1-6
CASSYFSGTGGSPLHF
TGTGCCAGCAGTTACTTCTCCGGGACAGGCGGCTCACCCCTCCACTTT
>.|TRBV18|15|.|TRBJ2-1
CASSPILPQGGWEFF
TGTGCCAGCTCACCAATACTTCCCCAGGGAGGCTGGGAGTTCTTC
>.|TRBV5-4|15|.|TRBJ1-1
CVSSLEQGSACGAFF
TGTGTCAGCAGCTTGGAACAGGGCTCGGCCTGCGGAGCTTTCTTT
>few|TRBV6-5|15|.|TRBJ1-6
CASSARRGPNSPLHF
TGTGCCAGCAGTGCCCGTCGAGGGCCTAATTCACCCCTCCACTTT
>once|TRBV27|17|.|TRBJ2-1
CASRKIIDFRGNNEQFF
TGTGCCAGCAGAAAAATAATCGACTTCCGGGGTAACAATGAGCAGTTCTTC
>.|TRBV15|16|.|TRBJ2-2
CATSRRPQGNTGELFF
TGTGCCACCAGCAGAAGGCCCCAGGGCAACACCGGGGAGCTGTTTTTT
>.|TRBV10-2|14|.|TRBJ1-3
CATSDLSSGNTIYF
TGCGCCACCAGTGACCTTTCCTCTGGAAACACCATATATTTT
>.|TRBV30|12|.|TRBJ1-2
CAWSRQGRGYTF
TGTGCCTGGAGTCGCCAGGGTAGGGGCTACACCTTC
>.|TRBV2|16|TRBD2|TRBJ2-1
CASSIIGRGIYNEQFF
TGTGCCAGCAGTATTATAGGGCGGGGGATATACAATGAGCAGTTCTTC
>.|TRBV28|15|TRBD1|TRBJ2-7
CASRHTGGRGHEQYF
TGTGCCAGCAGACACACAGGGGGGAGAGGCCACGAGCAGTACTTC